This is a list of T cell receptor beta chains from one sample in a study of cytomegalovirus exposure and HLA in healthy donors. TCRdb's copy holds only in-frame clones and misses some; the assay was immunoSEQ multiplex PCR. The sample lists roughly 150,000 clones; roughly 82% were seen once. The specimen was PBMCs. These TCRs come from a man in his thirties or forties in good health and CMV-seropositive. The CDR3 runs from the conserved cysteine through the conserved F or W. A D gene is named only where the DNA matches it firmly.

cdr3_aa,cdr3_nt,d_call,j_call,v_call
CASRGGTDYGYTF,TGTGCCAGCAGGGGAGGGACTGACTATGGCTACACCTTC,NA,TRBJ1-2,TRBV6-5
CASNQGGQGDSPLHF,TGCGCCAGCAACCAGGGGGGACAGGGGGATTCACCCCTCCACTTT,TRBD1,TRBJ1-6,TRBV23-1
CASSLAWTVGNTIYF,TGTGCCAGCAGCTTAGCCTGGACAGTGGGAAACACCATATATTTT,NA,TRBJ1-3,TRBV5-5
CASSDSYEQYF,TGTGCCAGCAGCGACAGCTACGAGCAGTACTTC,NA,TRBJ2-7,TRBV2
CASSPDRYEQYF,TGTGCCAGCAGCCCCGACAGATACGAGCAGTACTTC,NA,TRBJ2-7,TRBV7-8
CASSTRTSGRVNEQFF,TGTGCCAGTAGTACCCGGACTAGCGGGAGAGTAAATGAGCAGTTCTTC,TRBD2,TRBJ2-1,TRBV19
CSVEPGGNQPQHF,TGCAGCGTTGAACCAGGCGGGAATCAGCCCCAGCATTTT,NA,TRBJ1-5,TRBV29-1
CSVGREPNQPQHF,TGCAGCGTTGGAAGGGAGCCTAATCAGCCCCAGCATTTT,NA,TRBJ1-5,TRBV29-1
CAWSVGGAGGETQYF,TGTGCCTGGAGTGTAGGCGGGGCCGGCGGGGAGACCCAGTACTTC,NA,TRBJ2-5,TRBV30
CASSLWDSFYEQYF,TGTGCCAGCAGCTTGTGGGACAGTTTCTACGAGCAGTACTTC,TRBD1,TRBJ2-7,TRBV5-5
CASTRVAPLSEQYF,TGTGCCAGCACCCGGGTAGCGCCTTTGAGCGAGCAGTACTTC,NA,TRBJ2-7,TRBV18